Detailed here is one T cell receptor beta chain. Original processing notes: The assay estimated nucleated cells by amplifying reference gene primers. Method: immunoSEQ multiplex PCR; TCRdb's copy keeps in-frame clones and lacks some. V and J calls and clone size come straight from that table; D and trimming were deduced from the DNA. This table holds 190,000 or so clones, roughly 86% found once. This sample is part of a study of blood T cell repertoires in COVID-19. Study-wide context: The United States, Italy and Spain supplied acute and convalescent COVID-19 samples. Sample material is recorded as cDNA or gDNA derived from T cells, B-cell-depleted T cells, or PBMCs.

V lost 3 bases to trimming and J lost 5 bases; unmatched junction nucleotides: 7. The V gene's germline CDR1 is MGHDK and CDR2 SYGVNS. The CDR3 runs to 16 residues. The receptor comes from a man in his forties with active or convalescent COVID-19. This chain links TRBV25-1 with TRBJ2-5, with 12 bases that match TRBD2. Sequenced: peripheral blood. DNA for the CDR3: TGTGCCAGCAGTGAGGAGACTAGCGGGGGATTCGAGACCCAGTACTTC. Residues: CASSEETSGGFETQYF.